Below are 4 T cell receptor beta chains sequenced from a single sample in a study of blood T cell repertoires in COVID-19. Using immunoSEQ multiplex PCR, the repertoire was profiled, and TCRdb retains in-frame clones only, with some absent. The sample records some 96,000 clones, about 89% being singletons. Sequencing used peripheral blood. The receptors were sampled from a man in his forties or fifties with acute or convalescent COVID-19.

V and J are TRBV2 and TRBJ1-3; a weak D match, TRBD1 (6 bases). Trimming cost V 7 bases and J 0 bases, with 13 bases left between them. This CDR3 has 15 residues. Germline values: CDR1 SNHLY, CDR2 FYNNEI. CDR3 amino acids: CASKKQGVSGNTIYF. For the CDR3, the DNA is TGTGCCAGCAAAAAACAGGGAGTCTCTGGAAACACCATATATTTT.

The J gene is TRBJ2-2, the V gene TRBV5-4, with 7 nucleotides matching TRBD2. Trimming took 6 bases from V and 0 from J; bases not matched to a gene: 11. CDR3 length: 17 amino acids. Germline V gene lookup returns CDR1 SGHNT and CDR2 YYREEE (reference sequence). In DNA form, the CDR3 reads TGTGCCAGCAATTCTGGGGGTAGCGGGTCGAACACCGGGGAGCTGTTTTTT. This translates into CASNSGGSGSNTGELFF.

The rearrangement links TRBV20-1 to TRBJ1-2, with D perhaps TRBD1 (6 bases). Trimming removed 3 bases at V and 0 bases at J, with 17 bases between. Germline V gives CDR1 DFQATT, CDR2 SNEGSKA (reference sequence). The CDR3 has 16 residues. CDR3 sequence: CSASEGQRGANYGYTF. The CDR3 DNA reads TGCAGTGCTAGTGAAGGACAGAGGGGAGCTAACTATGGCTACACCTTC.

The rearrangement links TRBV27 to TRBJ2-7; a possible D gene is TRBD1 (6 bases). The CDR3 has 13 amino acids. Germline V gives CDR1 MNHEY, CDR2 SMNVEV (reference sequence). Between the trimmed V and J ends, which lost 6 bases and 6 bases, there was a span of 15 bases. The chain's CDR3 is CASRTGTGIEQYF. For the CDR3, the DNA is TGTGCCAGCAGGACGGGAACAGGGATCGAGCAGTACTTC.